Included here is one T cell receptor (beta chain) sequence, with context. The antigen remains unidentified. Then a second PCR, running about 6 to 11 cycles, was carried out with a sample-barcoded 5' primer and a J-beta primer mix. In TCRdb, the 5' RACE reads were re-called with MiXCR into one record per CDR3 protein. The sample carries some 780,000 distinct CDR3 sequences, approximately 60% recorded once. This sample stems from a study of blood T cells in healthy people across ages. The donors, all healthy, were Caucasians living in Russia, aged about 6 to 95. Study-wide results and limits: Greater diversity and more naive CD4+ cells were seen in long-lived donors than in aged donors.

Germline loops: CDR1 SQVTM, CDR2 ANQGSEA. The CDR3 loop spans 14 amino acids. With 8 bases removed from V and 7 bases from J, the gap between germline ends came to 21 bases. V is TRBV29-1 and J is TRBJ2-1; possible D gene TRBD1, 5 bases. Sequences were obtained from blood. The sequence derives from a man aged 35 to 55 in good health. For the CDR3, the DNA is TGCAGCATCAAGGGGTTGGACACACGGAATGAGCAGTTCTTC. This sequence encodes CSIKGLDTRNEQFF.